This T cell receptor beta chain was obtained from a study of human T cells and chemical hapten exposure. Single cDNA molecules in the library carried unique molecular identifiers attached during preparation. TCRdb processed the RACE reads anew with MiXCR; each CDR3 protein has one entry. The table includes over 300,000 distinct CDR3 sequences, 5.1% detected once. Findings and limits, study-wide: Healthy individuals' immune responses may differ from those of donors, who had alopecia. TCRs whose frequency exceeded 1 in 1000 remained the same following DPC sensitization.

This clonotype turned up a few times. Its antigen is unknown. Between the trimmed V and J ends, which lost 4 bases and 5 bases, there was a span of 9 bases. Looked up from germline, CDR1 is SNHLY and CDR2 is FYNNEI. The CDR3 has 13 amino acids. Stated time point: pre-sensitization, week 0. The treatment is: therapeutic diphenylcyclopropenone sensitization with weekly scalp DPC. Unfractionated whole blood was the source from which total RNA was extracted. This specimen was whole blood, taken in connection with sensitization to the hapten diphenylcyclopropenone (DPC). The TCR sequence derives from a woman aged 45-59 years with alopecia areata. Some clones in this sample may be carry-over from other donors' samples. V is TRBV2 and J is TRBJ2-1; D remains ambiguous. The DNA for the CDR3 is TGTGCCAGCAGTGTCGTAGAGAACAATGAGCAGTTCTTC. Translating gives CASSVVENNEQFF.